The clone carrying this T cell receptor beta chain was recorded many times. As yet, its antigen is unknown. This sample was taken from a study of identical twins. Points from the study as a whole: Carriage of fewer insertions was seen in abundant cord blood beta clonotypes, whereas memory repertoires showed none. Models underpredicted monozygotic twin sharing of out-of-frame TCR alpha. Within twin pairs, the out-of-frame alpha sequences they shared showed excess low generation probability. Possibly, invariant MAIT and iNKT cells partly confounded zero-insertion analyses.

Via MiXCR, TCRdb re-called the 5' RACE reads, giving one row per CDR3 protein. The table lists about 900,000 distinct CDR3 sequences, roughly an eighth of them singletons. The sample was also reused in another study, on yellow fever vaccine responses in identical twins.

This sequence was found in a woman younger than 35 in good health. Specimen: PBMCs.

CDR3 in DNA: TGTGCCAGCAGTCGGCGGGGTTCGGGTGAGCAGTTCTTC. It yields the protein CASSRRGSGEQFF. The rearrangement uses TRBV12-3 or TRBV12-4 and TRBJ2-1; a possible D gene is TRBD2 (6 bases). The ends were cut back, 5 bases at V and 9 bases at J, with 14 bases in the middle. The CDR3 sequence is 13 residues long.